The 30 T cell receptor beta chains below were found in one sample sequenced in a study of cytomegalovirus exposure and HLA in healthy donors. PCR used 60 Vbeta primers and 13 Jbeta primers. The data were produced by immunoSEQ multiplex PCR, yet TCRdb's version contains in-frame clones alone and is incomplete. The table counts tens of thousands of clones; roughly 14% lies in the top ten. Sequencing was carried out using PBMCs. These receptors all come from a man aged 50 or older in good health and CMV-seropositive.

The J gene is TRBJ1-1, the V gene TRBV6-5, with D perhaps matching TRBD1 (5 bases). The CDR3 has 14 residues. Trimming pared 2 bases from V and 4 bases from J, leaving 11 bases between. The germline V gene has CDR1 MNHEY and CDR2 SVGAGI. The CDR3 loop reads CASSYGRRGTEAFF. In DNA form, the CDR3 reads TGTGCCAGCAGTTACGGCCGAAGGGGCACTGAAGCTTTCTTT.

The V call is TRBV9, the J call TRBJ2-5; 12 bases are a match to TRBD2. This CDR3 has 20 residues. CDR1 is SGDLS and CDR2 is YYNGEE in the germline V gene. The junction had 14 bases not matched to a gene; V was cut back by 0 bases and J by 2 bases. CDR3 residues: CASSVGVRLAGVLGQETQYF. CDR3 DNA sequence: TGTGCCAGCAGCGTAGGGGTGAGACTAGCGGGAGTGCTGGGGCAAGAGACCCAGTACTTC. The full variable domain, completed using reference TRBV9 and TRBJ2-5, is DSGVTQTPKHLITATGQRVTLRCSPRSGDLSVYWYQQSLDQGLQFLIQYYNGEERAKGNILERFSAQQFPDLHSELNLSSLELGDSALYFCASSVGVRLAGVLGQETQYFGPGTRLLVL.

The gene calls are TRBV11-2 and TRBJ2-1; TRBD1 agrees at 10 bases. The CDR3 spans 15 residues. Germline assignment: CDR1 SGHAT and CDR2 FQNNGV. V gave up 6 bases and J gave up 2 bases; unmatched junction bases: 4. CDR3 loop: CASRSGTGAYNEQFF. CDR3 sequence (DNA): TGTGCCAGCAGATCCGGGACAGGGGCCTACAATGAGCAGTTCTTC.

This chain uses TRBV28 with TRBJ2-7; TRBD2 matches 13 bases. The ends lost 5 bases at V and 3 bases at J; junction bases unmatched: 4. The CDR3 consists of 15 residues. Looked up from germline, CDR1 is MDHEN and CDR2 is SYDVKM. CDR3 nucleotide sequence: TGTGCCAGCAGTCCCCGGACTAGCGGGAGCTACGAGCAGTACTTC. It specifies CASSPRTSGSYEQYF.

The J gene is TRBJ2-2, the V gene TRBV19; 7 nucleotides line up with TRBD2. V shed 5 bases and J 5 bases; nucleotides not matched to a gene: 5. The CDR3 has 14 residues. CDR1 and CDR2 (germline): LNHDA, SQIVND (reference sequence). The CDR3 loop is CASSPNGRTGELFF. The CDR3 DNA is TGTGCCAGTAGTCCGAACGGGAGGACCGGGGAGCTGTTTTTT.

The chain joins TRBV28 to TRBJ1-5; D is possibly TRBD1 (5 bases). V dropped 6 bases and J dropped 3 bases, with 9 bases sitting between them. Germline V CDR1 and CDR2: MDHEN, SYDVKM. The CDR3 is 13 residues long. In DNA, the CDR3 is TGTGCCAGCAGGACAGTCTACAATCAGCCCCAGCATTTT. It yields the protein CASRTVYNQPQHF.

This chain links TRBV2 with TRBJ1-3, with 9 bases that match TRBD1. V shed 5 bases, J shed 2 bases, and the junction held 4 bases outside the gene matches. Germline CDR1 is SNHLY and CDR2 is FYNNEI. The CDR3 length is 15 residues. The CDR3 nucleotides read TGTGCCAGCAGTACCTGGACAGGGGCTGGAAACACCATATATTTT. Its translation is CASSTWTGAGNTIYF.

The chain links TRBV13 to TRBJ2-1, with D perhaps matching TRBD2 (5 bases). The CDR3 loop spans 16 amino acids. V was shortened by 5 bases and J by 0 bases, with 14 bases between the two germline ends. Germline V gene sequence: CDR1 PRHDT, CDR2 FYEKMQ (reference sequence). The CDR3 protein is CASSAFGLPSYNEQFF. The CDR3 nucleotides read TGTGCCAGCAGCGCATTCGGACTCCCCTCCTACAATGAGCAGTTCTTC. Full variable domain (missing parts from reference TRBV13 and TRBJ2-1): AAGVIQSPRHLIKEKRETATLKCYPIPRHDTVYWYQQGPGQDPQFLISFYEKMQSDKGSIPDRFSAQQFSDYHSELNMSSLELGDSALYFCASSAFGLPSYNEQFFGPGTRLTVL.

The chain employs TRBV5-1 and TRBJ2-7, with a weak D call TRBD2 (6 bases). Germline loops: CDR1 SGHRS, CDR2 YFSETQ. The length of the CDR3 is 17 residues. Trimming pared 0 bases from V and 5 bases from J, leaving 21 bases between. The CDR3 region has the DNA TGCGCCAGCAGCTTGGCCGTCGGGAGAGGGGTTTTGGACGAGCAGTACTTC. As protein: CASSLAVGRGVLDEQYF.

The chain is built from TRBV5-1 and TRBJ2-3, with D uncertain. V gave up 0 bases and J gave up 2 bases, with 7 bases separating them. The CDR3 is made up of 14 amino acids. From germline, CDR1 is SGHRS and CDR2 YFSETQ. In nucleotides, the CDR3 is TGCGCCAGCAGCTTGGGGCCCCCCACAGATACGCAGTATTTT. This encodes CASSLGPPTDTQYF. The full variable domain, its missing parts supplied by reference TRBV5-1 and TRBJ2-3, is KAGVTQTPRYLIKTRGQQVTLSCSPISGHRSVSWYQQTPGQGLQFLFEYFSETQRNKGNFPGRFSGRQFSNSRSEMNVSTLELGDSALYLCASSLGPPTDTQYFGPGTRLTVL.

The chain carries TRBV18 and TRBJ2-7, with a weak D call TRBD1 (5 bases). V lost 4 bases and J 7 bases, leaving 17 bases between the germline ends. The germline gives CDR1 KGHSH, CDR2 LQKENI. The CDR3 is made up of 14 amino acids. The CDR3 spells CASSRNPLGLEQYV. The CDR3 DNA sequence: TGTGCCAGCTCACGGAACCCCCTGGGGCTGGAGCAGTACGTC.

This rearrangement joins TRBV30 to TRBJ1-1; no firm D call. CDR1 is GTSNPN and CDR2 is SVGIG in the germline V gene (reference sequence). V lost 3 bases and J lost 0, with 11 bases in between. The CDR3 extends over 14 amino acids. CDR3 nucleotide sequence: TGTGCCTGGAGAGCCTCGAGCATGAACACTGAAGCTTTCTTT. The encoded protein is CAWRASSMNTEAFF. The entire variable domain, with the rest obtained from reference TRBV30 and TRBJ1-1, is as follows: SQTIHQWPATLVQPVGSPLSLECTVEGTSNPNLYWYRQAAGRGLQLLFYSVGIGQISSEVPQNLSASRPQDRQFILSSKKLLLSDSGFYLCAWRASSMNTEAFFGQGTRLTVV.

The CDR3 protein is CASSRRAGELFF. CDR3 in DNA: TGTGCCAGCAGCCGCCGAGCAGGGGAGCTGTTTTTT. V is TRBV7-9 and J is TRBJ2-2, with D hard to call. The CDR3 spans 12 residues. Trimming took off 5 bases at V and 8 bases at J, with 9 bases between the two ends. CDR1 and CDR2 (germline): SEHNR, FQNEAQ (reference sequence).

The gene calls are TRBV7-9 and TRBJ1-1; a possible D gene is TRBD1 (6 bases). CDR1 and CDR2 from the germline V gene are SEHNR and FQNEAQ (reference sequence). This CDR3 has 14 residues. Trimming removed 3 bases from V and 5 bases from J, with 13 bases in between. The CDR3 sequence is CASSFSVQGTEAFF. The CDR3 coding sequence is TGTGCCAGCAGCTTTTCAGTGCAGGGGACTGAAGCTTTCTTT.

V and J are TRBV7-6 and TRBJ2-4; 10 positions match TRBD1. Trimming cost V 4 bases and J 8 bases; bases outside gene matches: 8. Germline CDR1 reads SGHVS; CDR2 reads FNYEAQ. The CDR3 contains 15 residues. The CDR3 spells CASSSYRDRGDIQYF. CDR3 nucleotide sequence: TGTGCCAGCAGCTCATACCGGGACAGGGGAGACATTCAGTACTTC. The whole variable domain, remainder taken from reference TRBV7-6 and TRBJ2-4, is GAGVSQSPRYKVTKRGQDVALRCDPISGHVSLYWYRQALGQGPEFLTYFNYEAQQDKSGLPNDRFSAERPEGSISTLTIQRTEQRDSAMYRCASSSYRDRGDIQYFGAGTRLSVL.

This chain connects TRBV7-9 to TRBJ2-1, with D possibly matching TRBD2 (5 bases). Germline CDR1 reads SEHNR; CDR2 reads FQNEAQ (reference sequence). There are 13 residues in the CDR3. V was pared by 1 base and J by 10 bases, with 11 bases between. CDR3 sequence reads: CASSLGASQEQFF. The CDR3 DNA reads TGTGCCAGCAGCTTAGGGGCTAGCCAGGAGCAGTTCTTC.

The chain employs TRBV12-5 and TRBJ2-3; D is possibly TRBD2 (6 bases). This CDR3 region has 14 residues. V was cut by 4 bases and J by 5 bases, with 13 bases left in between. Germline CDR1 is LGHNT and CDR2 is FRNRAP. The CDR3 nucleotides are TGTGCTAGTGGTTGGACGGGAGCTGGAGATACGCAGTATTTT. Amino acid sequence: CASGWTGAGDTQYF. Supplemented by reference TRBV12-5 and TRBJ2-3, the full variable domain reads DARVTQTPRHKVTEMGQEVTMRCQPILGHNTVFWYRQTMMQGLELLAYFRNRAPLDDSGMPKDRFSAEMPDATLATLKIQPSEPRDSAVYFCASGWTGAGDTQYFGPGTRLTVL.

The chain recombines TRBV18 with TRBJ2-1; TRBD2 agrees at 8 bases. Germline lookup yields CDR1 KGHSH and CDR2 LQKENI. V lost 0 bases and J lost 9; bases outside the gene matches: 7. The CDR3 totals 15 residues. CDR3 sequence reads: CASSPPGLVIGEQFF. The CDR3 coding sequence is TGTGCCAGCTCACCACCGGGACTAGTCATCGGTGAGCAGTTCTTC.

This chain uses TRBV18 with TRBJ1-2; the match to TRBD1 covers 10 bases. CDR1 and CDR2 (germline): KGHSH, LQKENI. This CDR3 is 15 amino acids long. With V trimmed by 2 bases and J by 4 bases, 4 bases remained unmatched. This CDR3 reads CASSPAGQGSYGYTF. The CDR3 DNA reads TGTGCCAGCTCACCAGCGGGACAGGGGAGCTATGGCTACACCTTC.

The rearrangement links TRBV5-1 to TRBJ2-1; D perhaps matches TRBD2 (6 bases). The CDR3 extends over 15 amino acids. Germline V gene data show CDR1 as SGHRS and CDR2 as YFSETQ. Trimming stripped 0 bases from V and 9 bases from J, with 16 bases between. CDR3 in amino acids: CASSLGVSREGEQFF. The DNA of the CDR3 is TGCGCCAGCAGCTTGGGGGTGTCGCGGGAAGGTGAGCAGTTCTTC.

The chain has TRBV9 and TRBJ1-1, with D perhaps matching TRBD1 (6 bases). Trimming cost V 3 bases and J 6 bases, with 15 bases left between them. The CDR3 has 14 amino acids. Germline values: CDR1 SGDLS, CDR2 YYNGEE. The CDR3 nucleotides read TGTGCCAGCAGCGGAAGCAGGGGTTCCGCTGAAGCTTTCTTT. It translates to CASSGSRGSAEAFF. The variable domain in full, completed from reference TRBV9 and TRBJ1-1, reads DSGVTQTPKHLITATGQRVTLRCSPRSGDLSVYWYQQSLDQGLQFLIQYYNGEERAKGNILERFSAQQFPDLHSELNLSSLELGDSALYFCASSGSRGSAEAFFGQGTRLTVV.

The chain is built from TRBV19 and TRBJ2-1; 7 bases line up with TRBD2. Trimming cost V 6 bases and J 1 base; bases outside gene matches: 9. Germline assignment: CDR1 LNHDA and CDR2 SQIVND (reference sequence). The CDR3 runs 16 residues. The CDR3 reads CASSTSERESYNEQFF. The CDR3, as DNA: TGTGCCAGTAGCACTTCCGAGCGGGAATCCTACAATGAGCAGTTCTTC.

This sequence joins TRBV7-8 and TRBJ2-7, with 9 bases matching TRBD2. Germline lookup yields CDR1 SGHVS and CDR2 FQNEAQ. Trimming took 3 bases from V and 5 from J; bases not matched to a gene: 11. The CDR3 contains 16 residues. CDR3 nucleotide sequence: TGTGCCAGCAGCTTCGGGGCGGGAGGGACTTTTGACGAGCAGTACTTC. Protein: CASSFGAGGTFDEQYF.

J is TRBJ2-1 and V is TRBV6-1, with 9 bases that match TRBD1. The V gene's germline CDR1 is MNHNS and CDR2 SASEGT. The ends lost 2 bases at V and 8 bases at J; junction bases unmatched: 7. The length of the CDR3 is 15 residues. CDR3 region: CASSEQGQGKDEQFF. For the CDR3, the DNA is TGTGCCAGCAGTGAACAGGGACAGGGTAAGGATGAGCAGTTCTTC.

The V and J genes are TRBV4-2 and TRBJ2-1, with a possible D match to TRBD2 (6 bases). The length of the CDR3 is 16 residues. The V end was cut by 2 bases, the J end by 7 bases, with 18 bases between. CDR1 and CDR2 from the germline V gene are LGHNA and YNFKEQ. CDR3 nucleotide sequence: TGTGCCAGCAGCCAACCGCGGGCTAGTGGAGGGAATGAGCAGTTCTTC. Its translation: CASSQPRASGGNEQFF.

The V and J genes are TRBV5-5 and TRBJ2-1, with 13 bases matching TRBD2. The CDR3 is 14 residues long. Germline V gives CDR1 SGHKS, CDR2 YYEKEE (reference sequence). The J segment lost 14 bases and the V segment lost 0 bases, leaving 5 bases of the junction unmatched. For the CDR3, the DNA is TGTGCCAGCAGCTTGGGGACTAGCGGGAGAAGGGAGTTCTTC. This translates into CASSLGTSGRREFF.

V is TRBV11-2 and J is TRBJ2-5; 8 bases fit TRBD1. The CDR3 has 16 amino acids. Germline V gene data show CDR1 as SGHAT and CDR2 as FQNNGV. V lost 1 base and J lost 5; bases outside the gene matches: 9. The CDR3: CASSLGGQVVLETQYF. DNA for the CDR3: TGTGCCAGCAGCTTAGGGGGACAGGTTGTTTTGGAGACCCAGTACTTC.

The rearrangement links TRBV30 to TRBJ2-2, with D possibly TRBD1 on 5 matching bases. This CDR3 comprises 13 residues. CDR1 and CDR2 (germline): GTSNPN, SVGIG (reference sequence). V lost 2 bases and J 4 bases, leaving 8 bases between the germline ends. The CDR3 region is CAWSSGSTGELFF. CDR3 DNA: TGTGCCTGGAGTTCAGGGTCCACCGGGGAGCTGTTTTTT.

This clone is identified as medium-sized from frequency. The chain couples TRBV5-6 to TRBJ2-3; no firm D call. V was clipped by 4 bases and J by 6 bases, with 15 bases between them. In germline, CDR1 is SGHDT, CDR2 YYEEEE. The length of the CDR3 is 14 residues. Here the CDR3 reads CASSPLQTGDTQYF. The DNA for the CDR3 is TGTGCCAGCAGCCCTCTTCAAACCGGGGATACGCAGTATTTT.

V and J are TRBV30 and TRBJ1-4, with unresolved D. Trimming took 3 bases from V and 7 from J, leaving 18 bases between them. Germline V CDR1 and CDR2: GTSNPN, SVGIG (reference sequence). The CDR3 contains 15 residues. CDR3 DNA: TGTGCCTGGAGAGTAGCCCGTCTCCGGGGTGAAAAACTGTTTTTT. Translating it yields CAWRVARLRGEKLFF.